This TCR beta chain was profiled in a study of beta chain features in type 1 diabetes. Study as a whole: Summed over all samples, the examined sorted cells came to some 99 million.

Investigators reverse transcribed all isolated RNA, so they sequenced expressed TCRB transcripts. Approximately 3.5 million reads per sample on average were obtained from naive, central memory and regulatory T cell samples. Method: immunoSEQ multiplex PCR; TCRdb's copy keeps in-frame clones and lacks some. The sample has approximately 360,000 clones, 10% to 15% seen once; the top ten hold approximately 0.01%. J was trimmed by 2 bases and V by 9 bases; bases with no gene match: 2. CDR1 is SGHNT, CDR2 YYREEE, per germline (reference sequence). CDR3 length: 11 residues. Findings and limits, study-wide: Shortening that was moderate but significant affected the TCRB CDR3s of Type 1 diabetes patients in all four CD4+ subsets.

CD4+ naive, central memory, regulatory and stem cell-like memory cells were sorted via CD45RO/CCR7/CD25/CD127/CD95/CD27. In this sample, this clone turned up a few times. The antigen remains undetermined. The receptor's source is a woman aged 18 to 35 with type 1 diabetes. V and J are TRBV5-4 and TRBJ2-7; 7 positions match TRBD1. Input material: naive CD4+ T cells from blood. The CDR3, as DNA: TGTGCCACAGGACAGGCCTACGAGCAGTACTTC. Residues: CATGQAYEQYF.